The clone carrying this TCR beta chain has more than one count but fewer than ten. TCRdb itself ran the 5' RACE reads through MiXCR, one entry per CDR3 protein. The profile shows about 94,000 distinct CDR3 sequences, approximately 9% of them singletons. The data were taken from a study of T cells after yellow fever vaccination. Overall study: SMART-Seq v4 Ultra Low Input handled preparation of low-cell-number fractions. Study findings and constraints: Weaker overall was a secondary response that nonetheless peaked faster, on day 5 versus 15. The booster saw the reappearance of most primary-vaccination clones (roughly 96% CD4, less than 90% CD8). Clonotype sharing between CD4 and CD8 compartments was small.

The V end was cut by 3 bases, the J end by 0 bases, with 3 bases between. The CDR3 covers 12 residues. The clonotype was recovered from a man between 18 and 35 years old who received the YFV17D yellow fever vaccine. This specimen consisted of CD8+ T cells not binding an NS4B(214-222) dextramer, sorted from PBMCs, obtained less than 18 days after the first yellow fever vaccination. The rearrangement joins TRBV12-3 or TRBV12-4 to TRBJ2-7; D not resolved. The CDR3 sequence is CASSFTSYEQYF. CDR3 sequence (DNA): TGTGCCAGCAGTTTTACCTCCTACGAGCAGTACTTC.